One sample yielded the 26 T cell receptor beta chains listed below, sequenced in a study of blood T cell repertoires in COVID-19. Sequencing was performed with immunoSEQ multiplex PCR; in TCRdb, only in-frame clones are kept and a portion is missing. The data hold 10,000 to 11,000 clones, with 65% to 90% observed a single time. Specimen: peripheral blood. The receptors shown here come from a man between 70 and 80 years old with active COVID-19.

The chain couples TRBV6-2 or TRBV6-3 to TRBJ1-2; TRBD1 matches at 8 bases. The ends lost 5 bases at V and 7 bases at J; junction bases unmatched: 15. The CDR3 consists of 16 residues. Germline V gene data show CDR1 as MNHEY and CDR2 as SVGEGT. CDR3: CASSPVAGGGLFGYTF. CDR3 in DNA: TGTGCCAGCAGTCCCGTGGCAGGGGGCGGACTCTTTGGCTACACCTTC.

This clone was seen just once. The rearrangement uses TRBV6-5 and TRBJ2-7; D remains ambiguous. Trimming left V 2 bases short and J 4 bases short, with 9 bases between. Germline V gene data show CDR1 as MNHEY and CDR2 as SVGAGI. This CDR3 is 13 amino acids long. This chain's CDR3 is CASSYPGAYEQYF. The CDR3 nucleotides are TGTGCCAGCAGTTACCCTGGAGCATACGAGCAGTACTTC.

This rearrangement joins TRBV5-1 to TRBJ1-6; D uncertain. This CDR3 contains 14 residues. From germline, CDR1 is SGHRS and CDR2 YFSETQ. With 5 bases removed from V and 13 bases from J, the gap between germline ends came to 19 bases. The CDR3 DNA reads TGCGCCAGCAGAACCGGGATCCTCCCGAACCCCCTCCACTTT. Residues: CASRTGILPNPLHF.

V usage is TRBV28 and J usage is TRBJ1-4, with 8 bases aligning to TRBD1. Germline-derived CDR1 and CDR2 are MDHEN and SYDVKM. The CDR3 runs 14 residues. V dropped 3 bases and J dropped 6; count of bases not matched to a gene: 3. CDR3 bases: TGTGCCAGCAGTTTCTCAGGGGGCTATGAAAAACTGTTTTTT. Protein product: CASSFSGGYEKLFF.

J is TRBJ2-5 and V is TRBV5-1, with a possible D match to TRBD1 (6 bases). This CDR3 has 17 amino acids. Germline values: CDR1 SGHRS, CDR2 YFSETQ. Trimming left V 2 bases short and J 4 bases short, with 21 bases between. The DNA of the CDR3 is TGCGCCAGCAGCTTCGGATCAACAGGGTTGCTTCGAGAGACCCAGTACTTC. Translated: CASSFGSTGLLRETQYF.

The CDR3 nucleotides are TGCGCCAGCAGCATCGGGTTGTATGGCTACACCTTC. Translating gives CASSIGLYGYTF. This chain uses TRBV5-1 with TRBJ1-2; D is unresolved. Trimming took 4 bases from V and 5 from J, leaving 9 bases between them. The germline gives CDR1 SGHRS, CDR2 YFSETQ. This CDR3 is built from 12 residues.

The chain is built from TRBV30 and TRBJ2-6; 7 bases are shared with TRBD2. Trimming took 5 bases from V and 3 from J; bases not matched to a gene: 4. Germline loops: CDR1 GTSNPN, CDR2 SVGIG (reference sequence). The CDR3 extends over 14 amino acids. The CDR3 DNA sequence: TGTGCCTGGTCATCGGGGGGTGGGGCCAACGTCCTGACTTTC. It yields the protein CAWSSGGGANVLTF.

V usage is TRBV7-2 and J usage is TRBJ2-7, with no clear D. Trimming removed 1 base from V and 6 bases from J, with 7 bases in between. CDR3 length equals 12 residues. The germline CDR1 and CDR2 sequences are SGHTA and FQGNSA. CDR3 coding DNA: TGTGCCAGCAGCTTAGGAGGAGTCGAGCAGTACTTC. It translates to CASSLGGVEQYF. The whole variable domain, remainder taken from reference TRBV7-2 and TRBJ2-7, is GAGVSQSPSNKVTEKGKDVELRCDPISGHTALYWYRQSLGQGLEFLIYFQGNSAPDKSGLPSDRFSAERTGGSVSTLTIQRTQQEDSAVYLCASSLGGVEQYFGPGTRLTVT.

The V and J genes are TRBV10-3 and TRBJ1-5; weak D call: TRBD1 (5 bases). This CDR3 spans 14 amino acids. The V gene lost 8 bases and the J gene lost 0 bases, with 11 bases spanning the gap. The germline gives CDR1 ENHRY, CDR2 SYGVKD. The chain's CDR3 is CAIGATASNQPQHF. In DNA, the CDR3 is TGTGCCATCGGTGCGACAGCTAGCAATCAGCCCCAGCATTTT.

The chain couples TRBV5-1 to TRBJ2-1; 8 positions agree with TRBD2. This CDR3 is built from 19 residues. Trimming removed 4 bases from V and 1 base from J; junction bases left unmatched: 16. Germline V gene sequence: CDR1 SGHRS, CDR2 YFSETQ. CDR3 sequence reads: CASSQSGGSLRQSYNEQFF. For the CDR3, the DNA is TGCGCCAGCAGCCAAAGCGGGGGTTCTCTCCGACAGTCCTACAATGAGCAGTTCTTC.

CDR3 bases: TGTGCCAGTATGGGGAGCGGTAACACTGAAGCTTTCTTT. Protein: CASMGSGNTEAFF. This chain uses TRBV19 with TRBJ1-1, with D unresolved. The V gene lost 7 bases and the J gene lost 2 bases, with 11 bases spanning the gap. This CDR3 has 13 amino acids. Germline assignment: CDR1 LNHDA and CDR2 SQIVND (reference sequence).

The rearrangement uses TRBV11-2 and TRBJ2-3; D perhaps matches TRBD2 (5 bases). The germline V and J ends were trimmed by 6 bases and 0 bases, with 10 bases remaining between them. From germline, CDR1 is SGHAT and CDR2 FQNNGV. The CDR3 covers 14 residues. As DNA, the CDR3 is TGTGCCAGCAGTCCTGGACTGAGCACAGATACGCAGTATTTT. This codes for CASSPGLSTDTQYF.

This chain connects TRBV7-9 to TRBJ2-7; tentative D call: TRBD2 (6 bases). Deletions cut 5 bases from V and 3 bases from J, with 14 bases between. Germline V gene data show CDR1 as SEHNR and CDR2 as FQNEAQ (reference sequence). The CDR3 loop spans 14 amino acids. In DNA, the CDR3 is TGTGCCAGCAGCCCCGCGGGACGGCACTACGAGCAGTACTTC. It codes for CASSPAGRHYEQYF.

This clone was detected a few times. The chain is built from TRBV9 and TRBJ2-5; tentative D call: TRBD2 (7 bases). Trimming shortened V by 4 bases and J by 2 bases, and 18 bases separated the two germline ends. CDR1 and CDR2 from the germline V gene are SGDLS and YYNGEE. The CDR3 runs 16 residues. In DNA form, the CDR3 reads TGTGCCAGCAGCCCACAGGGAGGCGGGGGACAAGAGACCCAGTACTTC. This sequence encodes CASSPQGGGGQETQYF. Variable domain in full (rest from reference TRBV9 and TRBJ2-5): DSGVTQTPKHLITATGQRVTLRCSPRSGDLSVYWYQQSLDQGLQFLIQYYNGEERAKGNILERFSAQQFPDLHSELNLSSLELGDSALYFCASSPQGGGGQETQYFGPGTRLLVL.

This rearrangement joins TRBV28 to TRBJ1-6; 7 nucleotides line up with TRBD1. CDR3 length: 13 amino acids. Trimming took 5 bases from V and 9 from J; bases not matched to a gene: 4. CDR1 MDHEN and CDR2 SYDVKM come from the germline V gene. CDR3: CASSDRAFSPLHF. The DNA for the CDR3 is TGTGCCAGCAGTGACAGGGCATTTTCACCCCTCCACTTT.

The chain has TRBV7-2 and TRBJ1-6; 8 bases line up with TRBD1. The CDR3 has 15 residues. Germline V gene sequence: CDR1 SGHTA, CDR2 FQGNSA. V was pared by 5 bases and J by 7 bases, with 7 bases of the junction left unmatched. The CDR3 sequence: CASSRRGQGNSPLHF. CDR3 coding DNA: TGTGCCAGCAGCCGCAGGGGGCAGGGGAATTCACCCCTCCACTTT.

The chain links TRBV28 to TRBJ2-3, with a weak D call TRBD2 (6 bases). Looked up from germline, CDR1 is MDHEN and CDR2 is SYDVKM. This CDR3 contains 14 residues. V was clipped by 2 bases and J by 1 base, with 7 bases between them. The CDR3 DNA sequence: TGTGCCAGCAGTTTACCTAGCGGCACAGATACGCAGTATTTT. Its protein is CASSLPSGTDTQYF.

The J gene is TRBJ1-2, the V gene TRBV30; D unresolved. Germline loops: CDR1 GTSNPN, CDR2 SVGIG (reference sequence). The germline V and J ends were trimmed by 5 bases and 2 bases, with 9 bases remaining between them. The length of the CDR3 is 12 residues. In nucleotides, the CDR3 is TGTGCCTGGGGCTATGCGAACTATGGCTACACCTTC. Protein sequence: CAWGYANYGYTF.

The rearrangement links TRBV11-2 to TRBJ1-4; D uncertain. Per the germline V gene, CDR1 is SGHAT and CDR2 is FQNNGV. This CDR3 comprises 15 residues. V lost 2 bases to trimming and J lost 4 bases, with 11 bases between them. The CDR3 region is CASSLIGVLNEKLFF. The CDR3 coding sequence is TGTGCCAGCAGCTTAATCGGGGTCCTTAATGAAAAACTGTTTTTT.

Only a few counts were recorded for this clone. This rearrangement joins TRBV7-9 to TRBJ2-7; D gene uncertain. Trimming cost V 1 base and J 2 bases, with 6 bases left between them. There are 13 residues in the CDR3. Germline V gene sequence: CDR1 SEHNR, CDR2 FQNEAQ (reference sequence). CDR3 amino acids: CASSLVGTYEQYF. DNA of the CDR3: TGTGCCAGCAGCTTAGTGGGCACCTACGAGCAGTACTTC.

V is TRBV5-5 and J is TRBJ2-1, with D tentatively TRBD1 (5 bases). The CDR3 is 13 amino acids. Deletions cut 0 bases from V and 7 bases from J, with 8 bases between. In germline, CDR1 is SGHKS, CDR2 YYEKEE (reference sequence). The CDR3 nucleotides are TGTGCCAGCAGCTTGGGGGGCCATAATGAGCAGTTCTTC. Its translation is CASSLGGHNEQFF.

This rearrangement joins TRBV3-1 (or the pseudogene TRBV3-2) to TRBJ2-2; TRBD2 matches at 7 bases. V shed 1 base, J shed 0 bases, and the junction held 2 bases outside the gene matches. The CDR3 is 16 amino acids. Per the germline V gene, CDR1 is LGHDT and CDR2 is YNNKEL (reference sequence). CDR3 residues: CASSQVSGANTGELFF. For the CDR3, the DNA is TGTGCCAGCAGCCAAGTGAGCGGGGCGAACACCGGGGAGCTGTTTTTT.

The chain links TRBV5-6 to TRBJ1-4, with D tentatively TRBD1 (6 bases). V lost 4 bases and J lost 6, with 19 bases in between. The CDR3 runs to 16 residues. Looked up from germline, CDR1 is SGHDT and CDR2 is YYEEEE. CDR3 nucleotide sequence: TGTGCCAGCAGCCCTCAACCGACAGGCCAATATGAAAAACTGTTTTTT. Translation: CASSPQPTGQYEKLFF.

The CDR3 nucleotides read TGTGCCACCCGGGGTTCTAGACGGGATACGCAGTATTTT. Protein: CATRGSRRDTQYF. V usage is TRBV27 and J usage is TRBJ2-3; D may be TRBD2 (5 bases). Germline-derived CDR1 and CDR2 are MNHEY and SMNVEV (reference sequence). The V gene lost 10 bases and the J gene lost 6 bases, with 17 bases spanning the gap. The CDR3 consists of 13 residues.

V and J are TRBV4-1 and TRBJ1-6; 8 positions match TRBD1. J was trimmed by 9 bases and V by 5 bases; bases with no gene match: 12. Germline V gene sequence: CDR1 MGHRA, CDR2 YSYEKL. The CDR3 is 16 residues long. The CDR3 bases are TGCGCCAGCAGCTCCTACTCGGACAGGGAAGGTTCACCCCTCCACTTT. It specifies CASSSYSDREGSPLHF.

The CDR3 loop reads CASKTGAANYGYTF. The CDR3 DNA sequence: TGTGCCAGTAAGACAGGGGCGGCTAACTATGGCTACACCTTC. This chain uses TRBV19 with TRBJ1-2; TRBD1 agrees at 8 bases. Germline V gene data show CDR1 as LNHDA and CDR2 as SQIVND (reference sequence). The CDR3 consists of 14 residues. Germline trimming cut 7 bases from V and 0 bases from J; bases unmatched to any gene: 4.